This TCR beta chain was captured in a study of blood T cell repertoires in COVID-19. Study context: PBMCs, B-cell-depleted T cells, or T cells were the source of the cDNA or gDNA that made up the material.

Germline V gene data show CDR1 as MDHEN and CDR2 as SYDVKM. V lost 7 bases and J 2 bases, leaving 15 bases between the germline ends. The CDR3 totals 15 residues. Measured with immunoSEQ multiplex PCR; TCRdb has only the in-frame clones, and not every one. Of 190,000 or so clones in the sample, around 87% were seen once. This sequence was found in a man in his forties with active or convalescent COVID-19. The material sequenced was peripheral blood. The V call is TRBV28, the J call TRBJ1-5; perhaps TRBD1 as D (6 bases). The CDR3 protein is CASIPQGLRNQPQHF. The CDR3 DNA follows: TGTGCCAGCATCCCACAGGGTTTACGCAATCAGCCCCAGCATTTT.